This TCR beta chain came from a study of control samples from healthy donors and cancer patients (dated by TCRdb to 2018 to 2020). Library construction relied on the immunoSEQ multiplex PCR assay. In its TCRdb copy, this immuneACCESS table keeps in-frame sequences only and misses some clones. Where compared with another copy, unresolved V genes explain less than half of these, and the others have no known cause. This sample has about 65,000 clones in its table, and about nine tenths of those were observed once. The ten largest clones add up to roughly 1.2% of the sample. Regarding this clone: Its antigen is currently not known. No much larger clone exists at a distance of one base, and base qualities are not known.

As encoded in the germline V gene (reference sequence), CDR1 is MNHEY while CDR2 is SMNVEV. V is cut back by 6 bases and J by 8 bases, with 21 bases in the junction unmatched. Including cysteine and phenylalanine, the CDR3 has 17 amino acids. The retained sequence is limited to the CDR3, 51 bases, with the frame set at the first base. Recombination connected TRBV27 to TRBJ1-2; TRBD1 matches 7 bases in the middle. This receptor was obtained from a woman aged 50 to 60 with colorectal cancer. The sample consisted of PBMCs. CDR3 protein: CASSSISSGTDFWGYTF. The DNA sequence is TGTGCCAGCAGCTCAATATCCTCCGGGACAGACTTCTGGGGCTACACCTTC.